These 21 T cell receptor beta chains share one sample of origin, sequenced in a study of cytomegalovirus exposure and HLA in healthy donors (TCRdb year 2017). Library prep was done by the immunoSEQ multiplex PCR assay. A mixture of 60 forward primers for TCR Vbeta segments and 13 reverse primers for TCR Jbeta segments was used in the multiplex PCR. The clones in this table, taken by TCRdb from immuneACCESS, are in-frame only. Not every clone is retained; where verified, under half of the shortfall comes from an unresolved V gene, and the cause of the rest is unknown. The sample data list more than 90,000 clones, and around 70% of these were observed just once. Together, the top ten hold around 5% of the sample. The sample comprised PBMCs. All receptors derive from a young man in good health and CMV-seropositive.

V is TRBV6-1 and J is TRBJ1-2; D gene ambiguous. Germline CDR1 MNHNS, CDR2 SASEGT. The CDR3 has 12 residues. V dropped 3 bases and J dropped 8 bases, with 10 bases sitting between them. CDR3 nucleotide sequence: TGTGCCAGCAGTGAGATAGCGGAAGGCTACACCTTC. This sequence encodes CASSEIAEGYTF.

The chain couples TRBV5-5 to TRBJ1-3; TRBD1 might be the D (6 bases). V dropped 2 bases and J dropped 0 bases, with 15 bases sitting between them. This CDR3 region has 17 residues. The germline V gene encodes CDR1 SGHKS and CDR2 YYEKEE (reference sequence). CDR3 DNA sequence: TGTGCCAGCAGCTTTACGACAGGAGCAAACTCTGGAAACACCATATATTTT. Amino acid sequence: CASSFTTGANSGNTIYF.

With respect to this clone: One end of the junction does not line up with germline, which may come from a read error. The CDR3 coding sequence is TGTGCCAGCAGCCCGAGATTGGACAGTCACTATGGCTACCCCTTC. Encoded protein: CASSPRLDSHYGYPF. This chain links TRBV6-1 with TRBJ1-2, with D possibly being TRBD1 (6 bases). CDR3 length equals 15 residues. Germline loops: CDR1 MNHNS, CDR2 SASEGT.

The rearrangement joins TRBV2 to TRBJ2-7, with 7 bases fitting TRBD2. V was pared by 3 bases and J by 2 bases, with 4 bases of the junction left unmatched. This CDR3 contains 14 residues. Germline V lookup: CDR1 SNHLY, CDR2 FYNNEI. The CDR3 coding sequence is TGTGCCAGCAGTGATCCTAGCGGTACCTACGAGCAGTACTTC. Translation: CASSDPSGTYEQYF.

The chain combines TRBV14 with TRBJ2-6; D gene unclear. Germline values: CDR1 SGHDN, CDR2 FVKESK. The CDR3 has 16 residues. Trimming removed 0 bases at V and 0 bases at J, with 6 bases between. The CDR3 loop reads CASSQDFSSGANVLTF. The CDR3 DNA is TGTGCCAGCAGCCAAGACTTTAGCTCTGGGGCCAACGTCCTGACTTTC.

The chain uses TRBV27 and TRBJ1-1; D remains unclear. Trimming pared 2 bases from V and 0 bases from J, leaving 10 bases between. The CDR3 has 15 amino acids. Germline assignment: CDR1 MNHEY and CDR2 SMNVEV (reference sequence). The CDR3 spells CASSLEGGLNTEAFF. The CDR3 nucleotides read TGTGCCAGCAGTTTAGAAGGCGGATTGAACACTGAAGCTTTCTTT.

The chain carries TRBV7-9 and TRBJ2-7; D is unclear. The ends were cut back, 6 bases at V and 3 bases at J, with 18 bases in the middle. This CDR3 has 15 residues. The germline V gene encodes CDR1 SEHNR and CDR2 FQNEAQ (reference sequence). Written as DNA, the CDR3 is TGTGCCAGCAGGAGCACGCTGGTTTCTGGCTACGAGCAGTACTTC. Translated: CASRSTLVSGYEQYF.

This chain uses TRBV28 with TRBJ1-3; D is uncertain. CDR1 MDHEN and CDR2 SYDVKM come from the germline V gene. V lost 7 bases to trimming and J lost 6 bases, with 7 bases between them. This CDR3 spans 11 amino acids. The CDR3 DNA follows: TGTGCCAGCAAATCAGAAAACACCATATATTTT. Translated: CASKSENTIYF. The full variable domain, in which reference TRBV28 and TRBJ1-3 provide the parts outside the CDR3, is DVKVTQSSRYLVKRTGEKVFLECVQDMDHENMFWYRQDPGLGLRLIYFSYDVKMKEKGDIPEGYSVSREKKERFSLILESASTNQTSMYLCASKSENTIYFGEGSWLTVV.

J is TRBJ2-5 and V is TRBV28; TRBD1 aligns across 7 bases. V was clipped by 5 bases and J by 6 bases; unmatched bases: 12. Per germline, CDR1 MDHEN and CDR2 SYDVKM. The CDR3 consists of 15 residues. The CDR3 DNA is TGTGCCAGCAGTACAGGGGCGTTGGGGGAGAAGACCCAGTACTTC. It specifies CASSTGALGEKTQYF.

J is TRBJ2-5 and V is TRBV6-5; possible D gene TRBD1, 6 bases. Trimming took off 8 bases at V and 2 bases at J, with 12 bases between the two ends. Germline V CDR1 and CDR2: MNHEY, SVGAGI. The CDR3 has 13 amino acids. In nucleotides, the CDR3 is TGTGCCAGCCAAACAGGGCTACAAGAGACCCAGTACTTC. Protein: CASQTGLQETQYF.

V gene TRBV5-1 combines with J gene TRBJ2-2, with a weak D call TRBD2 (6 bases). Per germline, CDR1 SGHRS and CDR2 YFSETQ. V lost 4 bases to trimming and J lost 6 bases, with 13 bases between them. The CDR3 spans 14 residues. The CDR3: CASSGGFFSGELFF. Written as DNA, the CDR3 is TGCGCCAGCAGCGGAGGGTTTTTCTCCGGGGAGCTGTTTTTT. Variable domain in full (rest from reference TRBV5-1 and TRBJ2-2): KAGVTQTPRYLIKTRGQQVTLSCSPISGHRSVSWYQQTPGQGLQFLFEYFSETQRNKGNFPGRFSGRQFSNSRSEMNVSTLELGDSALYLCASSGGFFSGELFFGEGSRLTVL.

The CDR3 sequence is CASSPPGADEQYF. For the CDR3, the DNA is TGTGCCAGCAGCCCCCCTGGGGCCGACGAGCAGTACTTC. The gene calls are TRBV28 and TRBJ2-7, with D possibly matching TRBD1 (5 bases). V lost 6 bases to trimming and J lost 5 bases, with 14 bases between them. This CDR3 comprises 13 residues. Germline V CDR1 and CDR2: MDHEN, SYDVKM.

V and J are TRBV5-1 and TRBJ1-2; 7 nucleotides agree with TRBD1. Trimming at V came to 4 bases and at J to 1 base, leaving 7 bases not matched to a gene. The germline CDR1 and CDR2 sequences are SGHRS and YFSETQ. The CDR3 has 15 residues. The CDR3 bases are TGCGCCAGCAGCGCTGGGGACAGCTTTAACTATGGCTACACCTTC. It codes for CASSAGDSFNYGYTF. Variable domain in full (rest from reference TRBV5-1 and TRBJ1-2): KAGVTQTPRYLIKTRGQQVTLSCSPISGHRSVSWYQQTPGQGLQFLFEYFSETQRNKGNFPGRFSGRQFSNSRSEMNVSTLELGDSALYLCASSAGDSFNYGYTFGSGTRLTVV.

The chain combines TRBV30 with TRBJ2-5, with TRBD2 matching 14 bases. The CDR3 extends over 13 amino acids. The trim removed 2 bases at V and 12 bases at J, leaving 5 bases unmatched. CDR1 GTSNPN and CDR2 SVGIG come from the germline V gene (reference sequence). CDR3 nucleotide sequence: TGTGCCTGGAGTTCCCGACTAGCGGGGGGGGAGTACTTC. Its translation: CAWSSRLAGGEYF.

The chain links TRBV9 to TRBJ1-2, with TRBD1 matching over 7 bases. The V gene's germline CDR1 is SGDLS and CDR2 YYNGEE. With V trimmed by 0 bases and J by 8 bases, 10 bases remained unmatched. CDR3 length: 15 residues. Here the CDR3 reads CASSVGRRGIGGYTF. For the CDR3, the DNA is TGTGCCAGCAGCGTAGGGCGCAGGGGGATAGGAGGCTACACCTTC.

The CDR3, as DNA: TGTGCCATCAGTGAGTCGCTGGGCAGGGCGGACTATGGCTACACCTTC. It specifies CAISESLGRADYGYTF. V gene TRBV10-3 combines with J gene TRBJ1-2, with a weak D call TRBD1 (5 bases). V was pared by 0 bases and J by 3 bases, with 14 bases between. The V gene's germline CDR1 is ENHRY and CDR2 SYGVKD. The CDR3 runs to 16 residues.

The chain uses TRBV19 and TRBJ1-3; weak D call: TRBD1 (6 bases). V lost 4 bases and J lost 0, with 10 bases in between. The CDR3 is 15 amino acids. The V gene's germline CDR1 is LNHDA and CDR2 SQIVND (reference sequence). CDR3 nucleotides: TGTGCCAGTAGTAGGACAGCGAACTCTGGAAACACCATATATTTT. Amino acids: CASSRTANSGNTIYF.

This clone has just a few counts. An end of the junction does not agree with germline; a read error may underlie this. The genes are TRBV7-9 and TRBJ2-1; D may be TRBD1 (6 bases). The CDR3 has 12 residues. Germline V gene lookup returns CDR1 SEHNR and CDR2 FQNEAQ (reference sequence). In DNA, the CDR3 is TGTTCCAGCAGGGCAGGGGCAGGTGAGCAGTTCTTC. It specifies CSSRAGAGEQFF. Supplemented by reference TRBV7-9 and TRBJ2-1, the full variable domain reads DTGVSQNPRHKITKRGQNVTFRCDPISEHNRLYWYRQTLGQGPEFLTYFQNEAQLEKSRLLSDRFSAERPKGSFSTLEIQRTEQGDSAMYLCSSRAGAGEQFFGPGTRLTVL.

A word on this clone: One end of the junction is discordant with germline, which a read error may explain. This rearrangement joins TRBV4-1 to TRBJ1-2; 7 bases are a match to TRBD1. Germline V gene data show CDR1 as MGHRA and CDR2 as YSYEKL. The CDR3 consists of 15 residues. The CDR3: CASSQVGTANYGCTF. The CDR3 coding sequence is TGCGCCAGCAGCCAAGTGGGGACAGCTAACTATGGCTGCACCTTC.

The V call is TRBV9, the J call TRBJ2-1, with 8 positions matching TRBD1. With 4 bases clipped from V and 4 bases from J, the junction kept 7 bases outside the gene matches. Germline V gene lookup returns CDR1 SGDLS and CDR2 YYNGEE. The CDR3 covers 15 residues. In DNA form, the CDR3 reads TGTGCCAGCAGCCGAGGAGGACAGGGTTACAATGAGCAGTTCTTC. Encoded protein: CASSRGGQGYNEQFF. The complete variable domain, with remaining parts taken from reference TRBV9 and TRBJ2-1, reads DSGVTQTPKHLITATGQRVTLRCSPRSGDLSVYWYQQSLDQGLQFLIQYYNGEERAKGNILERFSAQQFPDLHSELNLSSLELGDSALYFCASSRGGQGYNEQFFGPGTRLTVL.

The chain couples TRBV28 to TRBJ1-1; TRBD1 agrees at 7 bases. The CDR3 length is 15 residues. V lost 6 bases and J lost 6; bases outside the gene matches: 13. CDR1 MDHEN and CDR2 SYDVKM come from the germline V gene. CDR3 protein: CASRVRQGGGAEAFF. The CDR3 nucleotides are TGTGCCAGCAGGGTTAGACAGGGAGGAGGCGCTGAAGCTTTCTTT.